This TCR beta chain came from a study of early T cells in non-severe SARS-CoV-2 infection. MiXCR, run by TCRdb on the 5' RACE reads, gives a single entry per CDR3 protein. Among roughly 80,000 distinct CDR3 sequences listed, around 8.7% were seen once. There are a few counts of this clonotype. Trimming stripped 7 bases from V and 4 bases from J, with 13 bases between. Germline V gene sequence: CDR1 GTSNPN, CDR2 SVGIG (reference sequence). This CDR3 region has 13 residues. The specimen sequenced was whole blood. The rearrangement links TRBV30 to TRBJ1-4; tentatively, D is TRBD1 (5 bases). The sequence came from an adult who was a healthcare worker with PCR-confirmed SARS-CoV-2 infection or an uninfected control (not recorded which). The CDR3: CASTGTDNEKLFF. The CDR3 DNA sequence: TGTGCCTCTACCGGGACGGATAATGAAAAACTGTTTTTT.